Below are 32 T cell receptor beta chains sequenced from a single sample in a study of shared clonotypes between healthy human individuals. This table comes from immunoSEQ multiplex PCR, and its TCRdb copy is limited to in-frame clones, with some not included. This sample yields 1.6 million or so clones, of which roughly 96% are seen a single time; roughly 1.1% belongs to the top ten. The sample taken for sequencing was naive CD4+ T cells sorted from blood. The subset: CD45RA+ positively selected. The receptors were sampled from a man aged 30 to 45 in good health.

The chain has TRBV5-4 and TRBJ2-1, with 13 bases lining up with TRBD2. Germline loops: CDR1 SGHNT, CDR2 YYREEE (reference sequence). The CDR3 is 16 amino acids. With 2 bases clipped from V and 9 bases from J, the junction kept 8 bases outside the gene matches. The CDR3 DNA reads as TGTGCCAGCAGCTTCCCGGGACTAGCGGGAAAGGGTGAGCAGTTCTTC. Protein: CASSFPGLAGKGEQFF.

The V call is TRBV19, the J call TRBJ1-2, with 11 bases lining up with TRBD1. Trimming removed 5 bases from V and 7 bases from J; junction bases left unmatched: 9. Looked up from germline, CDR1 is LNHDA and CDR2 is SQIVND (reference sequence). This CDR3 region has 15 residues. CDR3 region: CASSPAGQGDLGYTF. CDR3 bases: TGTGCCAGTAGTCCAGCGGGACAGGGGGACCTTGGCTACACCTTC.

The chain couples TRBV7-8 to TRBJ2-6, with D possibly matching TRBD1 (5 bases). CDR1 and CDR2 from the germline V gene are SGHVS and FQNEAQ. The CDR3 consists of 17 residues. Trimming pared 5 bases from V and 0 bases from J, leaving 14 bases between. The CDR3 loop reads CASSPGKGASGANVLTF. Here the CDR3 DNA reads TGTGCCAGCAGCCCCGGTAAAGGGGCCTCTGGGGCCAACGTCCTGACTTTC.

The chain employs TRBV28 and TRBJ1-5, with D unresolved. Germline CDR1 reads MDHEN; CDR2 reads SYDVKM. The length of the CDR3 is 11 residues. V was shortened by 10 bases and J by 2 bases, with 6 bases between the two germline ends. CDR3 protein: CATSGNQPQHF. The CDR3 coding sequence is TGTGCCACCAGCGGCAATCAGCCCCAGCATTTT.

The V and J genes are TRBV29-1 and TRBJ2-7; 14 bases fit TRBD2. V lost 3 bases, J lost 5 bases, and 9 bases stayed unmatched. The germline V gene has CDR1 SQVTM and CDR2 ANQGSEA. This CDR3 spans 16 amino acids. CDR3 sequence reads: CSVDLSGTSGSNEQYF. The CDR3 DNA follows: TGCAGCGTTGACCTTTCAGGGACTAGCGGGAGCAACGAGCAGTACTTC.

The chain recombines TRBV10-2 with TRBJ2-7; 9 bases are shared with TRBD2. Germline V gene lookup returns CDR1 WSHSY and CDR2 SAAADI. The CDR3 is made up of 15 amino acids. V was pared by 6 bases and J by 0 bases, with 6 bases of the junction left unmatched. The CDR3 loop reads CASREYSGSSYEQYF. DNA for the CDR3: TGCGCCAGCAGAGAATATAGCGGGAGCTCCTACGAGCAGTACTTC.

The chain combines TRBV5-1 with TRBJ2-1; 8 positions match TRBD2. This CDR3 contains 15 residues. V was clipped by 0 bases and J by 8 bases; unmatched bases: 7. From germline, CDR1 is SGHRS and CDR2 YFSETQ. The CDR3, as DNA: TGCGCCAGCAGCTTGGAAGTGACTAGCGTCCATGAGCAGTTCTTC. Its protein is CASSLEVTSVHEQFF.

The chain has TRBV7-9 and TRBJ2-7; 7 positions match TRBD1. V lost 6 bases and J lost 2; bases outside the gene matches: 10. The CDR3 has 15 amino acids. CDR1 and CDR2 (germline): SEHNR, FQNEAQ (reference sequence). This CDR3 reads CASRSGQAGTYEQYF. The CDR3, as DNA: TGTGCCAGCAGATCTGGACAGGCAGGGACCTACGAGCAGTACTTC.

V gene TRBV6-5 combines with J gene TRBJ2-7; D remains ambiguous. Germline assignment: CDR1 MNHEY and CDR2 SVGAGI. This CDR3 has 12 amino acids. V lost 1 base and J 7 bases, leaving 8 bases between the germline ends. CDR3 in amino acids: CASSYYIGEQYF. The CDR3, as DNA: TGTGCCAGCAGTTACTATATTGGGGAGCAGTACTTC.

In nucleotides, the CDR3 is TGTGCCAGCAGCACCGGGACAGGGTATACTGAAGCTTTCTTT. Amino acids: CASSTGTGYTEAFF. The V and J genes are TRBV27 and TRBJ1-1, with 9 positions matching TRBD1. The V gene end was trimmed by 6 bases and the J gene end by 5 bases; junction bases not matched to a gene: 7. The CDR3 extends over 14 amino acids. Germline V gene sequence: CDR1 MNHEY, CDR2 SMNVEV (reference sequence).

The chain has TRBV5-1 and TRBJ2-7, with unresolved D. This CDR3 spans 13 amino acids. The V gene's germline CDR1 is SGHRS and CDR2 YFSETQ. V was pared by 5 bases and J by 2 bases, with 11 bases between. CDR3 DNA sequence: TGCGCCAGCAGTCCCGGATCTCCCTACGAGCAGTACTTC. Translated: CASSPGSPYEQYF.

This chain uses TRBV6-1 with TRBJ2-7, with 8 bases lining up with TRBD1. V lost 0 bases, J lost 0 bases, and 13 bases stayed unmatched. CDR3 length equals 19 residues. Germline CDR1 is MNHNS and CDR2 is SASEGT. In DNA form, the CDR3 reads TGTGCCAGCAGTGAAGCTTACGTCGCAGGGGGCTTGAGCTCCTACGAGCAGTACTTC. Protein product: CASSEAYVAGGLSSYEQYF.

The chain couples TRBV28 to TRBJ2-1; D gene ambiguous. This CDR3 is 13 amino acids long. CDR1 is MDHEN, CDR2 SYDVKM, per germline. The germline V and J ends were trimmed by 5 bases and 8 bases, with 13 bases remaining between them. CDR3 amino acids: CASSTLGLYEQFF. Written as DNA, the CDR3 is TGTGCCAGCAGTACGTTAGGGTTATATGAGCAGTTCTTC.

The CDR3 DNA reads as TGTGCCAGCAGCTTAGGACGGGCCTACAATGAGCAGTTCTTC. Protein sequence: CASSLGRAYNEQFF. The genes are TRBV11-3 and TRBJ2-1, with D uncertain. The CDR3 runs 14 residues. V was trimmed by 1 base and J by 2 bases, leaving 6 bases between them. Per germline, CDR1 SGHNT and CDR2 YENEEA.

Only one count was recorded for this clone. The chain recombines TRBV7-2 with TRBJ2-7; TRBD2 might be the D (5 bases). The CDR3 is 18 residues long. CDR1 SGHTA and CDR2 FQGNSA come from the germline V gene. Deletions cut 1 base from V and 2 bases from J, with 21 bases between. The CDR3 DNA is TGTGCCAGCAGCTTAGGGAGGTTGTTGGGGATGTGGACCTACGAGCAGTACTTC. This codes for CASSLGRLLGMWTYEQYF.

Points on this clone: Other DNA sequences of this sample code for an identical CDR3. The chain couples TRBV7-9 to TRBJ2-2; TRBD2 agrees at 9 bases. V gave up 0 bases and J gave up 6 bases; unmatched junction bases: 8. The CDR3 contains 17 residues. The germline CDR1 and CDR2 sequences are SEHNR and FQNEAQ (reference sequence). The CDR3 protein is CASSLAGAGGRSGELFF. CDR3 nucleotides: TGTGCCAGCAGCTTAGCGGGAGCGGGAGGTCGGTCCGGGGAGCTGTTTTTT.

This chain uses TRBV9 with TRBJ2-3; weak D call: TRBD2 (5 bases). Germline V lookup: CDR1 SGDLS, CDR2 YYNGEE. Trimming left V 2 bases short and J 2 bases short, with 9 bases between. The CDR3 totals 14 residues. The CDR3 loop is CASSVLAVTDTQYF. Here the CDR3 DNA reads TGTGCCAGCAGCGTCCTAGCAGTCACAGATACGCAGTATTTT.

In nucleotides, the CDR3 is TGTGCCAGCAGCTTGGAGACATCTAAGAACACTGAAGCTTTCTTT. This gives the protein CASSLETSKNTEAFF. V and J are TRBV5-4 and TRBJ1-1; D is unresolved. Germline CDR1 and CDR2: SGHNT and YYREEE (reference sequence). CDR3 length: 15 amino acids. Trimming cost V 0 bases and J 1 base, with 10 bases left between them.

On this clone itself: Germline and junction disagree at one end, which may indicate a read error. The J gene is TRBJ2-2, the V gene TRBV7-7, with D unresolved. The CDR3 length is 14 residues. Germline CDR1 SSHAT, CDR2 FNYEAQ (reference sequence). CDR3 residues: CASSSVGLGGELFF. CDR3 nucleotide sequence: TGTGCTAGCAGCTCAGTAGGGCTTGGCGGGGAGCTGTTTTTT.

V gene TRBV10-3 combines with J gene TRBJ1-5; no firm D call. CDR1 is ENHRY and CDR2 is SYGVKD in the germline V gene. V lost 3 bases, J lost 0 bases, and 18 bases lay in between. The CDR3 is 18 amino acids. The CDR3 nucleotides are TGTGCCATCAGTGATCCATCTGCGGGCGATTATAGCAATCAGCCCCAGCATTTT. As protein: CAISDPSAGDYSNQPQHF.

V gene TRBV25-1 combines with J gene TRBJ2-1, with a possible D match to TRBD1 (6 bases). In germline, CDR1 is MGHDK, CDR2 SYGVNS. The V end was cut by 3 bases, the J end by 4 bases, with 10 bases between. The CDR3 is 14 amino acids. The CDR3 DNA is TGTGCCAGCAGTGACGGGACACCGTACAATGAGCAGTTCTTC. Its protein product is CASSDGTPYNEQFF.

The chain couples TRBV18 to TRBJ1-5; D perhaps matches TRBD1 (5 bases). V was pared by 2 bases and J by 3 bases, with 8 bases between. Germline V gives CDR1 KGHSH, CDR2 LQKENI. There are 14 residues in the CDR3. The CDR3 is CASSPGALNQPQHF. DNA of the CDR3: TGTGCCAGCTCACCAGGGGCCCTCAATCAGCCCCAGCATTTT.

The chain is built from TRBV10-3 and TRBJ2-7; 10 nucleotides match TRBD1. Looked up from germline, CDR1 is ENHRY and CDR2 is SYGVKD. CDR3 length: 14 amino acids. The V and J ends lost 7 bases and 3 bases, in that order; junction bases with no gene match: 6. The CDR3 reads CAITDRGLYYEQYF. Written as DNA, the CDR3 is TGTGCCATCACCGACAGGGGGCTCTACTACGAGCAGTACTTC.

V and J are TRBV25-1 and TRBJ2-7, with D unresolved. The V end was cut by 1 base, the J end by 2 bases, with 9 bases between. The V gene's germline CDR1 is MGHDK and CDR2 SYGVNS. The CDR3 is 14 amino acids. This CDR3 is CASSEFDITYEQYF. The CDR3 DNA reads as TGTGCCAGCAGTGAATTTGACATTACCTACGAGCAGTACTTC.

This clone was picked up one time. V and J are TRBV5-6 and TRBJ1-1; 7 bases agree with TRBD1. CDR1 and CDR2 from the germline V gene are SGHDT and YYEEEE. The trim removed 2 bases at V and 6 bases at J, leaving 10 bases unmatched. The CDR3 covers 15 residues. CDR3 sequence reads: CASSFRDSFRAEAFF. CDR3 sequence (DNA): TGTGCCAGCAGCTTCAGGGACAGTTTTCGCGCTGAAGCTTTCTTT.

The count of this clone is one. The rearrangement uses TRBV15 and TRBJ2-7; 7 bases fit TRBD1. V dropped 5 bases and J dropped 2; count of bases not matched to a gene: 3. Germline V CDR1 and CDR2: LNHNV, YYDKDF (reference sequence). The CDR3 covers 13 residues. The chain's CDR3 is CATSGTGAYEQYF. DNA of the CDR3: TGTGCCACCAGCGGTACAGGGGCCTACGAGCAGTACTTC.

This chain uses TRBV11-3 with TRBJ2-1; 9 bases line up with TRBD1. The CDR3 sequence is 17 residues long. The trim removed 5 bases at V and 4 bases at J, leaving 12 bases unmatched. Germline V lookup: CDR1 SGHNT, CDR2 YENEEA. As DNA, the CDR3 is TGTGCCAGCAGCACCGGTTGGCGGGACAGGGTGTACAATGAGCAGTTCTTC. It yields the protein CASSTGWRDRVYNEQFF.

The rearrangement joins TRBV28 to TRBJ2-7; D possibly corresponds to TRBD1 (5 bases). Trimming took off 2 bases at V and 0 bases at J, with 11 bases between the two ends. Germline V gene sequence: CDR1 MDHEN, CDR2 SYDVKM. The CDR3 is 15 amino acids. CDR3 sequence: CASSLRGTVSYEQYF. The CDR3 nucleotides read TGTGCCAGCAGTTTAAGGGGAACAGTCTCCTACGAGCAGTACTTC.

J is TRBJ2-1 and V is TRBV19; maybe TRBD2 (5 bases). This CDR3 contains 11 residues. Germline lookup yields CDR1 LNHDA and CDR2 SQIVND (reference sequence). V gave up 11 bases and J gave up 4 bases, with 9 bases separating them. CDR3 nucleotides: TGTGCCGTCAGCGGATACAATGAGCAGTTCTTC. Translating gives CAVSGYNEQFF.

CDR3 DNA sequence: TGTGCCAGCAGGGAGGGACTAGCGGGAGGCTCCTACAATGAGCAGTTCTTC. This sequence encodes CASREGLAGGSYNEQFF. The chain carries TRBV2 and TRBJ2-1; 15 bases fit TRBD2. Per the germline V gene, CDR1 is SNHLY and CDR2 is FYNNEI. With 6 bases clipped from V and 0 bases from J, the junction kept 3 bases outside the gene matches. The CDR3 loop spans 17 amino acids.

The chain couples TRBV27 to TRBJ2-1; 13 bases fit TRBD2. The germline gives CDR1 MNHEY, CDR2 SMNVEV (reference sequence). J gave up 5 bases and V 5 bases, and 9 bases lay outside the gene matches. The CDR3 is made up of 17 amino acids. Written as DNA, the CDR3 is TGTGCCAGCAGTGGACTAGCGGGAGTATCAACCCACAATGAGCAGTTCTTC. Its protein is CASSGLAGVSTHNEQFF.

The V and J genes are TRBV5-4 and TRBJ2-5; 8 bases match TRBD1. This CDR3 is 15 amino acids long. Germline CDR1 and CDR2: SGHNT and YYREEE (reference sequence). V lost 3 bases to trimming and J lost 0 bases; unmatched junction nucleotides: 4. The CDR3 loop reads CASSSYRGYQETQYF. CDR3 in DNA: TGTGCCAGCAGCTCGTACAGGGGGTACCAAGAGACCCAGTACTTC.